One and the same sample provided the 28 T cell receptor beta chains below, sequenced in a study of cytomegalovirus exposure and HLA in healthy donors. A multiplex PCR was run with 60 Vbeta primers and 13 Jbeta primers. Measured with immunoSEQ multiplex PCR; TCRdb has only the in-frame clones, and not every one. The sample comprises 75,000 to 95,000 clones, 75% to 90% of which are singletons, and 2.3% rests with the top ten. The source material was PBMCs. The receptors here all came from a young man in good health and CMV-seronegative.

The chain employs TRBV19 and TRBJ2-2; tentatively, D is TRBD2 (5 bases). Trimming removed 3 bases from V and 8 bases from J, with 13 bases in between. This CDR3 contains 14 residues. In germline, CDR1 is LNHDA, CDR2 SQIVND (reference sequence). The CDR3 here is CASSMVRGLGELFF. As DNA, the CDR3 is TGTGCCAGTAGTATGGTTCGAGGGCTTGGGGAGCTGTTTTTT.

This chain links TRBV21-1 with TRBJ2-1; the listed D gene, TRBD2, was not tested against the DNA. TRBV21-1 is a pseudogene segment. The CDR3 extends over 17 amino acids. CDR3 nucleotides: TGTGCCAGCAGCGAAGGTCTAGCGGGAGTTGGATTTTTTGAGCAGTTCTTC. Its translation: CASSEGLAGVGFFEQFF.

V usage is TRBV2 and J usage is TRBJ2-1; unclear D gene. CDR1 is SNHLY and CDR2 is FYNNEI in the germline V gene. The CDR3 length is 12 residues. V dropped 2 bases and J dropped 9 bases, with 8 bases sitting between them. DNA of the CDR3: TGTGCCAGCAGTGAATGGCAGATTGAGCAGTTCTTC. This translates into CASSEWQIEQFF. Using reference TRBV2 and TRBJ2-1 for the parts outside the CDR3, the full variable domain is EPEVTQTPSHQVTQMGQEVILRCVPISNHLYFYWYRQILGQKVEFLVSFYNNEISEKSEIFDDQFSVERPDGSNFTLKIRSTKLEDSAMYFCASSEWQIEQFFGPGTRLTVL.

The chain joins TRBV7-8 to TRBJ2-7; 10 bases map to TRBD1. CDR1 is SGHVS and CDR2 is FQNEAQ in the germline V gene. V lost 1 base, J lost 2 bases, and 2 bases stayed unmatched. The CDR3 is made up of 15 amino acids. For the CDR3, the DNA is TGTGCCAGCAGCTTAGTGGGACAGGGGCCCTACGAGCAGTACTTC. It codes for CASSLVGQGPYEQYF. Using reference TRBV7-8 and TRBJ2-7 for the parts outside the CDR3, the full variable domain is GAGVSQSPRYKVAKRGQDVALRCDPISGHVSLFWYQQALGQGPEFLTYFQNEAQLDKSGLPSDRFFAERPEGSVSTLKIQRTQQEDSAVYLCASSLVGQGPYEQYFGPGTRLTVT.

In this sample, this clone turned up once. This chain links TRBV7-9 with TRBJ2-1; 9 nucleotides match TRBD2. After removal of 1 base from V and 4 bases from J, the junction contained 2 bases not matched to a gene. CDR1 is SEHNR, CDR2 FQNEAQ, per germline (reference sequence). This CDR3 is built from 15 residues. CDR3 amino acids: CASSLVSGRYNEQFF. The CDR3 DNA reads TGTGCCAGCAGCTTAGTGAGCGGGAGGTACAATGAGCAGTTCTTC.

This chain connects TRBV19 to TRBJ2-3; 7 bases agree with TRBD2. Unmatched junction bases numbered 6, after V lost 3 bases and J lost 3 bases. Germline V gives CDR1 LNHDA, CDR2 SQIVND (reference sequence). The CDR3 has 15 amino acids. The CDR3 is CASSIGGAGTDTQYF. CDR3 sequence (DNA): TGTGCCAGTAGTATCGGAGGAGCGGGAACAGATACGCAGTATTTT.

The chain uses TRBV7-6 and TRBJ2-3, with a weak D call TRBD2 (5 bases). This CDR3 comprises 13 residues. Trimming cost V 5 bases and J 4 bases, with 10 bases left between them. The germline CDR1 and CDR2 sequences are SGHVS and FNYEAQ. The DNA of the CDR3 is TGTGCCAGCAGCGATACTAGAGCAGATACGCAGTATTTT. This translates into CASSDTRADTQYF.

V is TRBV9 and J is TRBJ2-5; D unclear. Trimming stripped 0 bases from V and 5 bases from J, with 8 bases between. CDR3 size: 13 residues. Germline V gives CDR1 SGDLS, CDR2 YYNGEE. CDR3 region: CASSVANWETQYF. The CDR3 nucleotides read TGTGCCAGCAGCGTAGCTAATTGGGAGACCCAGTACTTC.

The rearrangement uses TRBV5-1 and TRBJ2-7, with 13 bases lining up with TRBD2. Trimming cost V 1 base and J 6 bases; bases outside gene matches: 7. The CDR3 spans 16 residues. The germline V gene has CDR1 SGHRS and CDR2 YFSETQ. CDR3 DNA: TGCGCCAGCAGCTTGACGACTAGCGGGAGGACCACCGAGCAGTACTTC. This gives the protein CASSLTTSGRTTEQYF.

The chain joins TRBV11-2 to TRBJ2-7; 7 bases fit TRBD1. The junction had 10 bases not matched to a gene; V was cut back by 6 bases and J by 2 bases. From germline, CDR1 is SGHAT and CDR2 FQNNGV. This CDR3 comprises 15 residues. This chain's CDR3 is CASSSAGTVTYEQYF. Here the CDR3 DNA reads TGTGCCAGCAGTTCGGCCGGGACAGTCACCTACGAGCAGTACTTC. Full variable domain (remainder filled in from reference TRBV11-2 and TRBJ2-7): EAGVAQSPRYKIIEKRQSVAFWCNPISGHATLYWYQQILGQGPKLLIQFQNNGVVDDSQLPKDRFSAERLKGVDSTLKIQPAKLEDSAVYLCASSSAGTVTYEQYFGPGTRLTVT.

In regard to this clone: One end of the junction fails to match germline, which may point to a read error. The chain is built from TRBV7-9 and TRBJ2-7; TRBD2 matches 13 bases. Germline V gene data show CDR1 as SEHNR and CDR2 as FQNEAQ (reference sequence). This CDR3 is 16 amino acids long. CDR3: CSSSYETGLAGHEQYF. CDR3 in DNA: TGTTCCAGCAGCTATGAGACGGGACTAGCGGGACACGAGCAGTACTTC.

The rearrangement links TRBV19 to TRBJ2-1, with a possible D match to TRBD2 (6 bases). Trimming cost V 1 base and J 10 bases, with 20 bases left between them. The CDR3 runs to 16 residues. In germline, CDR1 is LNHDA, CDR2 SQIVND (reference sequence). CDR3: CASSIARLGILAEQFF. In DNA form, the CDR3 reads TGTGCCAGTAGTATAGCGCGTCTGGGTATTCTAGCGGAGCAGTTCTTC.

V and J are TRBV19 and TRBJ2-7; D not certain. V was shortened by 5 bases and J by 3 bases, with 8 bases between the two germline ends. Per the germline V gene, CDR1 is LNHDA and CDR2 is SQIVND (reference sequence). CDR3 length equals 12 residues. The CDR3, as DNA: TGTGCCAGTAGTGCCTCCGGCTACGAGCAGTACTTC. Translated, it gives CASSASGYEQYF.

Points on this clone: Sequence at one end of the junction differs from germline and may be a read error. V is TRBV19 and J is TRBJ2-2; D may be TRBD1 (6 bases). The CDR3 loop spans 16 amino acids. Germline-derived CDR1 and CDR2 are LNHDA and SQIVND (reference sequence). The CDR3 reads CASSRKTGVGTRELFF. As DNA, the CDR3 is TGTGCCAGTAGTAGAAAGACAGGAGTCGGCACCCGGGAGCTGTTTTTT.

The rearrangement links TRBV6-5 to TRBJ1-6, with D tentatively TRBD1 (6 bases). Deletions cut 6 bases from V and 10 bases from J, with 13 bases between. CDR1 and CDR2 from the germline V gene are MNHEY and SVGAGI. The length of the CDR3 is 13 residues. The CDR3 reads CASSRQVFSPLHF. The CDR3, as DNA: TGTGCCAGCAGCCGACAGGTTTTCTCACCCCTCCACTTT.

The CDR3 loop reads CAWSSPGLGGEQYF. The CDR3 DNA reads TGTGCCTGGAGTTCCCCAGGCCTCGGAGGGGAGCAGTACTTC. J is TRBJ2-7 and V is TRBV30; D is perhaps TRBD2 (6 bases). V was trimmed by 2 bases and J by 7 bases, leaving 18 bases between them. The germline V gene has CDR1 GTSNPN and CDR2 SVGIG (reference sequence). The CDR3 is 14 amino acids.

This sequence joins TRBV28 and TRBJ2-7, with TRBD1 matching 7 bases. Germline V lookup: CDR1 MDHEN, CDR2 SYDVKM. This CDR3 has 14 residues. V lost 1 base to trimming and J lost 3 bases; unmatched junction nucleotides: 3. This CDR3 reads CASSLLGQSYEQYF. In DNA form, the CDR3 reads TGTGCCAGCAGTTTATTGGGACAGAGCTACGAGCAGTACTTC.

This clone has only a few counts. The chain couples TRBV28 to TRBJ1-2; no clear D. Germline CDR1 reads MDHEN; CDR2 reads SYDVKM. V lost 6 bases to trimming and J lost 4 bases, with 15 bases between them. The CDR3 covers 14 residues. This CDR3 is CASSQTSPLYGYTF. The CDR3 DNA reads TGTGCCAGCAGCCAGACATCCCCTCTCTATGGCTACACCTTC.

This clone has a handful of counts. V and J are TRBV28 and TRBJ1-1; D gene ambiguous. CDR1 and CDR2 from the germline V gene are MDHEN and SYDVKM. Deletions cut 5 bases from V and 5 bases from J, with 27 bases between. The length of the CDR3 is 18 residues. The CDR3 sequence: CASSVRPGARGRWTEAFF. The CDR3 DNA reads as TGTGCCAGCAGTGTCCGGCCCGGAGCGCGGGGAAGGTGGACTGAAGCTTTCTTT.

This CDR3 is CASSPVGTGVNAEAFF. DNA for the CDR3: TGTGCCAGCTCACCAGTGGGAACAGGGGTTAACGCTGAAGCTTTCTTT. J is TRBJ1-1 and V is TRBV18; 7 positions agree with TRBD1. The CDR3 runs to 16 residues. The germline gives CDR1 KGHSH, CDR2 LQKENI. The junction had 12 bases not matched to a gene; V was cut back by 2 bases and J by 6 bases.

This chain joins TRBV7-9 and TRBJ2-7; TRBD2 is a possible D gene (6 bases). CDR1 and CDR2 (germline): SEHNR, FQNEAQ (reference sequence). The V gene lost 5 bases and the J gene lost 1 base, with 9 bases spanning the gap. The CDR3 length is 13 residues. CDR3 sequence reads: CASSPAGSYEQYF. The CDR3 DNA sequence: TGTGCCAGCAGCCCGGCGGGGTCCTACGAGCAGTACTTC.

J is TRBJ2-1 and V is TRBV7-3; 7 bases fit TRBD2. The V gene end was trimmed by 2 bases and the J gene end by 7 bases; junction bases not matched to a gene: 8. This CDR3 is built from 15 residues. Germline CDR1 and CDR2: SGHTA and FQGTGA. The CDR3 nucleotides read TGTGCCAGCAGCTTAGAGGCCGGACTAGTGAATGAGCAGTTCTTC. This codes for CASSLEAGLVNEQFF.

This rearrangement joins TRBV9 to TRBJ1-2, with D hard to call. V was cut by 0 bases and J by 3 bases, with 6 bases left in between. CDR3 length: 13 amino acids. CDR1 SGDLS and CDR2 YYNGEE come from the germline V gene. The CDR3 sequence: CASSVGGDYGYTF. The CDR3 DNA reads as TGTGCCAGCAGCGTAGGAGGTGACTATGGCTACACCTTC. Full variable domain (missing parts from reference TRBV9 and TRBJ1-2): DSGVTQTPKHLITATGQRVTLRCSPRSGDLSVYWYQQSLDQGLQFLIQYYNGEERAKGNILERFSAQQFPDLHSELNLSSLELGDSALYFCASSVGGDYGYTFGSGTRLTVV.

The CDR3 nucleotides are TGTGCCAGCAACCTTAATCCAGGGCTGGGGGAGCAGTACTTC. Protein: CASNLNPGLGEQYF. The V and J genes are TRBV28 and TRBJ2-7; D is perhaps TRBD1 (5 bases). V lost 7 bases and J 7 bases, leaving 20 bases between the germline ends. This CDR3 has 14 residues. CDR1 and CDR2 from the germline V gene are MDHEN and SYDVKM.

The V gene is TRBV28, the J gene TRBJ1-4; 9 bases fit TRBD1. Germline loops: CDR1 MDHEN, CDR2 SYDVKM. The CDR3 totals 15 residues. After removal of 5 bases from V and 3 bases from J, the junction contained 4 bases not matched to a gene. In nucleotides, the CDR3 is TGTGCCAGCAGTAAACAGGGGGCGTCTAATGAAAAACTGTTTTTT. Translation: CASSKQGASNEKLFF.

This clone is a singleton in its sample. The chain is built from TRBV19 and TRBJ2-1; a possible D gene is TRBD1 (6 bases). CDR1 is LNHDA and CDR2 is SQIVND in the germline V gene (reference sequence). This CDR3 is 13 amino acids long. Trimming took 6 bases from V and 9 from J, leaving 15 bases between them. The CDR3 DNA follows: TGTGCCAGTAGCCAAGCAGGGGCGGGTGAGCAGTTCTTC. The encoded protein is CASSQAGAGEQFF.

The chain carries TRBV11-2 and TRBJ1-6; D unclear. Between the trimmed V and J ends, which lost 1 base and 7 bases, there was a span of 8 bases. This CDR3 has 14 amino acids. Germline V gene lookup returns CDR1 SGHAT and CDR2 FQNNGV. The CDR3 spells CASSLGLTNSPLHF. DNA for the CDR3: TGTGCCAGCAGCTTAGGGTTGACAAATTCACCCCTCCACTTT.

In its sample, this clone was seen once. The chain employs TRBV10-3 and TRBJ2-3; 12 bases match TRBD2. V lost 4 bases and J lost 2; bases outside the gene matches: 4. Germline V gene sequence: CDR1 ENHRY, CDR2 SYGVKD. This CDR3 has 16 residues. CDR3 DNA: TGTGCCATCAGTGGGACTAGCGGGACCCCCACAGATACGCAGTATTTT. Its protein is CAISGTSGTPTDTQYF.